This T cell receptor beta chain was obtained from a study of shared clonotypes between healthy human individuals. The V and J ends lost 5 bases and 8 bases, in that order; junction bases with no gene match: 5. There are 14 residues in the CDR3. Germline V CDR1 and CDR2: MNHEY, SVGAGI. This clone occurred a few times. This table comes from immunoSEQ multiplex PCR, and its TCRdb copy is limited to in-frame clones, with some not included. The sample contains about 79,000 clones, around 57% of which appear only once. This clonotype was sampled from a man aged 25-40 years in good health. The rearrangement joins TRBV6-5 to TRBJ2-1; TRBD2 matches at 11 bases. Sequencing was done on a sample of memory CD8+ T cells sorted from blood. Subset denoted: CD45RO+ cells pooled with CCR7-negative TemRA cells. CDR3 protein: CASSLAGGGHEQFF. CDR3 coding DNA: TGTGCCAGCAGTCTAGCGGGAGGTGGCCATGAGCAGTTCTTC.